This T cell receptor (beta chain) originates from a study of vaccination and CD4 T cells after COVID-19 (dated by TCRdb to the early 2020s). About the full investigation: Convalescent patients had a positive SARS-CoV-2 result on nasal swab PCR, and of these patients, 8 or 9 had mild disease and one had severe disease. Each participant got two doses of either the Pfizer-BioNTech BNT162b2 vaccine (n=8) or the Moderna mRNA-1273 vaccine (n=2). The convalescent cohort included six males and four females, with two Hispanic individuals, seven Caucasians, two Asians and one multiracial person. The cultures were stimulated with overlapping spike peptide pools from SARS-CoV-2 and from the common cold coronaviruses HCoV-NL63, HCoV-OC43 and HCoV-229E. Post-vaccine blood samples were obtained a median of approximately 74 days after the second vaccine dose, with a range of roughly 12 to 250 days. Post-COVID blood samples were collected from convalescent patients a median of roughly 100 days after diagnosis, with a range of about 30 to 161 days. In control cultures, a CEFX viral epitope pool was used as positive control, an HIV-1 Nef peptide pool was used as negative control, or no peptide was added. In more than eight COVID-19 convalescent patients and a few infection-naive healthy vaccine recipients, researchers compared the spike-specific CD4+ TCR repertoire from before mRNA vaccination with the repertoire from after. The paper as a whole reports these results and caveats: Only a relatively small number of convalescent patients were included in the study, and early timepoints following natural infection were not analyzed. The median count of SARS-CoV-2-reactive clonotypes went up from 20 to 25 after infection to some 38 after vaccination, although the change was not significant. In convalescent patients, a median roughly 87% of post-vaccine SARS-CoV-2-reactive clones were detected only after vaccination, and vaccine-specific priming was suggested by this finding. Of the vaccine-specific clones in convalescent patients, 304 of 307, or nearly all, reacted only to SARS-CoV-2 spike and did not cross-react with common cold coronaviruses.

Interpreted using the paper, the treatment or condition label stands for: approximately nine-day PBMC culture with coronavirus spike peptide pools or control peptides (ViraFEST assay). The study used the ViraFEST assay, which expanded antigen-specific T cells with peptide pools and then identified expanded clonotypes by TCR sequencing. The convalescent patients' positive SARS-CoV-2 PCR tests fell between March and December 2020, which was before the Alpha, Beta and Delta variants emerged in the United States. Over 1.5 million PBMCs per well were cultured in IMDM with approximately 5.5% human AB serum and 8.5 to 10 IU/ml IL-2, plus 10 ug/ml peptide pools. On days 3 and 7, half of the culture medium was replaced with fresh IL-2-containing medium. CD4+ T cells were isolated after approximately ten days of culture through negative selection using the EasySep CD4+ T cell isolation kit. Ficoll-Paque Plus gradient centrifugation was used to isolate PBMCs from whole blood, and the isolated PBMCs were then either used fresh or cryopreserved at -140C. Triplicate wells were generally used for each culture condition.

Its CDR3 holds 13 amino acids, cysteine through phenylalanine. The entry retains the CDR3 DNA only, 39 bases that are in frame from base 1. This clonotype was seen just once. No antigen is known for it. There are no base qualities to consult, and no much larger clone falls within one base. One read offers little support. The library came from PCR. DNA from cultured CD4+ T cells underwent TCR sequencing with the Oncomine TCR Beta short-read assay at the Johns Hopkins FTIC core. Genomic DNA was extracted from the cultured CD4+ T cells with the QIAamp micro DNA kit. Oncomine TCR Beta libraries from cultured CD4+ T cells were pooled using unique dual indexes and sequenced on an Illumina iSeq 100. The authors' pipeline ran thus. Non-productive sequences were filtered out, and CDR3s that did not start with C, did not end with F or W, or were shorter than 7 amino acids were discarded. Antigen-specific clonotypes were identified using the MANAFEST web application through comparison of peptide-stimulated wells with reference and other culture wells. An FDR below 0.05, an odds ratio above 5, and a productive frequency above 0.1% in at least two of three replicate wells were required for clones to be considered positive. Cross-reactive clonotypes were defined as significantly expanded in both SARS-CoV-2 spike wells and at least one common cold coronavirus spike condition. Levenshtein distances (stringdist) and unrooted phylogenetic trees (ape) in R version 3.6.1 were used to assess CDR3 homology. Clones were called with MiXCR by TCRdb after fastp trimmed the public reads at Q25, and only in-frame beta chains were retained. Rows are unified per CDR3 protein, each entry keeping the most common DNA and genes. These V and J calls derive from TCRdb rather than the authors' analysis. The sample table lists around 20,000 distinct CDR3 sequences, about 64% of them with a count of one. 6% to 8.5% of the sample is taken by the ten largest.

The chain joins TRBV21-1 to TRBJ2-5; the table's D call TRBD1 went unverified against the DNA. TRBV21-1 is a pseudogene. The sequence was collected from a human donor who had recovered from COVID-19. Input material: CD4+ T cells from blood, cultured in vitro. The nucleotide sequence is TGTGCCAGCCATGGACAGGGACAAGAGACCCAGTACTTC. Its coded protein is CASHGQGQETQYF.